This T cell receptor (beta chain) stems from a study of blood T cell repertoires in COVID-19. Study context: Researchers got acute and convalescent COVID-19 samples from the United States, Italy and Spain. In each case, the material was cDNA or gDNA derived from T cells, B-cell-depleted T cells, or PBMCs.

Authors' analysis steps: From reference gene primer amplification, estimates of nucleated cell counts were derived. Sequencing was performed with immunoSEQ multiplex PCR; in TCRdb, only in-frame clones are kept and a portion is missing. The D gene and trimming were derived from the DNA, and the V and J assignments and clone size from that table. The profile shows 200,000 to 250,000 clones, about nine tenths of them singletons. The V end was cut by 5 bases, the J end by 11 bases, with 12 bases between. CDR3 length: 11 amino acids. In germline, CDR1 is SEHNR, CDR2 FQNEAQ (reference sequence). This TCR came from a woman in her forties with acute or convalescent COVID-19. The chain joins TRBV7-9 to TRBJ1-1; D not certain. The sample comprised peripheral blood. Here the CDR3 reads CASSLATSAFF. Written as DNA, the CDR3 is TGTGCCAGCAGCCTCGCTACCTCTGCTTTCTTT.